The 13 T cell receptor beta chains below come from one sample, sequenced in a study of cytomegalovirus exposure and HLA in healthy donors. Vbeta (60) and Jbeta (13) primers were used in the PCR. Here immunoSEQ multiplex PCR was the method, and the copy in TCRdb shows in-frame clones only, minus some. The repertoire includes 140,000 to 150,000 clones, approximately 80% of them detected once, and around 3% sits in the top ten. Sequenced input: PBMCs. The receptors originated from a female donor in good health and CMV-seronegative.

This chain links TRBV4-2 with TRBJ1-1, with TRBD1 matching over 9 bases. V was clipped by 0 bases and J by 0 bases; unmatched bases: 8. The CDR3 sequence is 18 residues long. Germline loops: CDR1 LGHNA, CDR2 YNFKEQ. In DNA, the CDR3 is TGTGCCAGCAGCCAAGAGGCCACAGGGGGCCTCTTGAACACTGAAGCTTTCTTT. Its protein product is CASSQEATGGLLNTEAFF.

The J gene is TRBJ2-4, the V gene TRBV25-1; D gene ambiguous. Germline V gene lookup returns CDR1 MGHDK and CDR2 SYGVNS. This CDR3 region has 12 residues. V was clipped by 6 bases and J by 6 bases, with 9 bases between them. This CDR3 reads CASSPSGNIQYF. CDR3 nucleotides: TGTGCCAGCAGCCCCTCAGGAAACATTCAGTACTTC. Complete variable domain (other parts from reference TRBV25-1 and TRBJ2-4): EADIYQTPRYLVIGTGKKITLECSQTMGHDKMYWYQQDPGMELHLIHYSYGVNSTEKGDLSSESTVSRIRTEHFPLTLESARPSHTSQYLCASSPSGNIQYFGAGTRLSVL.

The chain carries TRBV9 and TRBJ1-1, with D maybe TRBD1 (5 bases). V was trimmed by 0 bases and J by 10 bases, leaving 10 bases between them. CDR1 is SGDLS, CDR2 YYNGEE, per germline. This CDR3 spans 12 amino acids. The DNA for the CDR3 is TGTGCCAGCAGCGTAGGTACGGGGGGAGCTTTCTTT. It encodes CASSVGTGGAFF.

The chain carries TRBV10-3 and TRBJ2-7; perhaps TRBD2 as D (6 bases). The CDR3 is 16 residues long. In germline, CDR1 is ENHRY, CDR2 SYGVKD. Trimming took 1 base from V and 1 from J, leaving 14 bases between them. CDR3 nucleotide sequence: TGTGCCATCAGTGAGTTAACGGGAGAAGTTTCCTACGAGCAGTACTTC. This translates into CAISELTGEVSYEQYF.

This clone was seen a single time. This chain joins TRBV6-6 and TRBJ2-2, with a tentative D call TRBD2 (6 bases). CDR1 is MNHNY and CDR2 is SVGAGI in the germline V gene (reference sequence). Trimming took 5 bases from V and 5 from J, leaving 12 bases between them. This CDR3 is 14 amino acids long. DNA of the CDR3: TGTGCCAGCAGTATTAGCGGACCTACCGGGGAGCTGTTTTTT. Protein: CASSISGPTGELFF.

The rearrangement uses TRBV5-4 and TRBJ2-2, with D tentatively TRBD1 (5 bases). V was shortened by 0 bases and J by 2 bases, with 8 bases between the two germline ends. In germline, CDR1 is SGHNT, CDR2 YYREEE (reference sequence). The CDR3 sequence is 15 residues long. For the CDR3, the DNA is TGTGCCAGCAGCTTGGGACAGACCAACACCGGGGAGCTGTTTTTT. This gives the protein CASSLGQTNTGELFF.

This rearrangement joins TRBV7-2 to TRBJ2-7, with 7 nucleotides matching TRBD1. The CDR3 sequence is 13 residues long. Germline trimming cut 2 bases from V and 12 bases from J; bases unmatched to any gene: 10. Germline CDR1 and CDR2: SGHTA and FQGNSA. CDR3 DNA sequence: TGTGCCAGCAGCTTACCTGAGGGGGCGCCCCGGTACTTC. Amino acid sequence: CASSLPEGAPRYF.

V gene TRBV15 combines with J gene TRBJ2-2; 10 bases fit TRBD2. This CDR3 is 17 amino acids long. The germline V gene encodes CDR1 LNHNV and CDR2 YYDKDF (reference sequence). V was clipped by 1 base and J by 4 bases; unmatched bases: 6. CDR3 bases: TGTGCCACCAGCAGAGGTTCTAGCGGGAGCTTCACCGGGGAGCTGTTTTTT. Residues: CATSRGSSGSFTGELFF. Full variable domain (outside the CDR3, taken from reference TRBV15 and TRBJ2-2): DAMVIQNPRYQVTQFGKPVTLSCSQTLNHNVMYWYQQKSSQAPKLLFHYYDKDFNNEADTPDNFQSRRPNTSFCFLDIRSPGLGDTAMYLCATSRGSSGSFTGELFFGEGSRLTVL.

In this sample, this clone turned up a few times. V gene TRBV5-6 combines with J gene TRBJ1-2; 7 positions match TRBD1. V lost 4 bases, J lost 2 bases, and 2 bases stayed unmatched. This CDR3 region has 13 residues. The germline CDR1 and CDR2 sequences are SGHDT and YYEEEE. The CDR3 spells CASSPGQNYGYTF. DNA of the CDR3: TGTGCCAGCAGCCCGGGACAGAACTATGGCTACACCTTC.

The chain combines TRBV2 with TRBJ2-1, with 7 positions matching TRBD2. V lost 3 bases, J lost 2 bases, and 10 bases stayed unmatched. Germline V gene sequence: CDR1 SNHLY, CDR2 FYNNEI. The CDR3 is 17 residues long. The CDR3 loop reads CASSERGLRTAYNEQFF. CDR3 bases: TGTGCCAGCAGTGAGCGGGGACTACGTACGGCCTACAATGAGCAGTTCTTC.

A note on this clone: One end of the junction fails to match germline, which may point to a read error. CDR3 sequence reads: CAISGLSSDNEQFF. The CDR3 DNA reads as TGTGCCATCAGTGGTCTGTCCTCCGACAATGAGCAGTTCTTC. This chain connects TRBV10-3 to TRBJ2-1, with D hard to call. Germline V gene data show CDR1 as ENHRY and CDR2 as SYGVKD. The CDR3 is 14 residues long.

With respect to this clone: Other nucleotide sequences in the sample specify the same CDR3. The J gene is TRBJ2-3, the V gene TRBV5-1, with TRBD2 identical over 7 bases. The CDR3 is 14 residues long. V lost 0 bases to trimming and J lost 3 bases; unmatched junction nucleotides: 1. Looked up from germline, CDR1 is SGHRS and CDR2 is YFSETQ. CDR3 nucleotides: TGCGCCAGCAGCTTGGGGGGGGGAACAGATACGCAGTATTTT. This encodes CASSLGGGTDTQYF.

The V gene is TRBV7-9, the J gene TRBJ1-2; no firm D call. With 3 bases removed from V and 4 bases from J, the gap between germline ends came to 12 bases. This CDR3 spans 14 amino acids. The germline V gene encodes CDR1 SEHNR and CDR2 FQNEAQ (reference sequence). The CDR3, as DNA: TGTGCCAGCAGCTTCCACAGTGAATTCTATGGCTACACCTTC. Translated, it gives CASSFHSEFYGYTF.